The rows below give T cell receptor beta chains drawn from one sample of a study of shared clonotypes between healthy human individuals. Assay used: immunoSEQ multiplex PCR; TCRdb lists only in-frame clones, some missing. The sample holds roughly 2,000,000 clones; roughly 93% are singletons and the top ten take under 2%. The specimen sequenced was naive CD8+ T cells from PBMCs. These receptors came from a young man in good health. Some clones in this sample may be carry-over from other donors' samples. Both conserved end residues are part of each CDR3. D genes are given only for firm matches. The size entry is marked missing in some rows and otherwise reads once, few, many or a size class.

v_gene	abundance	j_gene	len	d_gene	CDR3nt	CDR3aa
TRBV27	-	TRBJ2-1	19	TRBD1	TGTGCCAGCCGTCGACAGGGGTCTGTGATGGTAGCGTCCTACAATGAGCAGTTCTTC	CASRRQGSVMVASYNEQFF
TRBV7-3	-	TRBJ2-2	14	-	TGTGCCAGCAGCTTACTTTCGAACACCGGGGAGCTGTTTTTT	CASSLLSNTGELFF
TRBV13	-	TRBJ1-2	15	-	TGTGCCAGCAGCAGCAGGGTGCTCCTTAACTATGGCTACACCTTC	CASSSRVLLNYGYTF
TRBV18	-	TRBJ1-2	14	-	TGTGCCAGCTCACCCCCCGACAAAGGCTATGGCTACACCTTC	CASSPPDKGYGYTF
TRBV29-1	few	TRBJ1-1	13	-	TGCAGCGTTGGGCCGGGCGTGAACACTGAAGCTTTCTTT	CSVGPGVNTEAFF
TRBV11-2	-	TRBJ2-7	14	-	TGTGCCAGCAGTCCCACTAGGGGAGGCTACGAGCAGTACTTC	CASSPTRGGYEQYF
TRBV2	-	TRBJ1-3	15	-	TGTGCCAGCAAGGGGGACTCCTACTCTGGAAACACCATATATTTT	CASKGDSYSGNTIYF
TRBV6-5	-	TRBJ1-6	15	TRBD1	TGTGCCAGCAGTTACTCAGCGACAGGGGGTTCACCCCTCCACTTT	CASSYSATGGSPLHF
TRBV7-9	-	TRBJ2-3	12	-	TGTGCCAGCAGCGAGTCCCCCTATACGCAGTATTTT	CASSESPYTQYF
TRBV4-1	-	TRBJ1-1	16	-	TGCGCCAGCAGCCAAGTCTTGACGATCCGGAACACTGAAGCTTTCTTT	CASSQVLTIRNTEAFF
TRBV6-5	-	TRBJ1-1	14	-	TGTGCCAGCAGCCAGACCGTAGTGAACACTGAAGCTTTCTTT	CASSQTVVNTEAFF
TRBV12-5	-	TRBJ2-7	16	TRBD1	TGTGCTAGGGGTTTGGGGGGACAGGGTCCCTGGGGGGAGCAGTACTTC	CARGLGGQGPWGEQYF
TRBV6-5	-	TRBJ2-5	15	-	TGTGCCAGCTCCCCCCAACGAAGGGTCACGGAGACCCAGTACTTC	CASSPQRRVTETQYF
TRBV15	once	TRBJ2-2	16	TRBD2	TGTGCCACCAGCAGTCGACTAGCGGGAGGGCCCGGGGAGCTGTTTTTT	CATSSRLAGGPGELFF
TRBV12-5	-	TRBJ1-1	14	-	TGTGCTAGTGGAAGTGGGGGTAGAAACACTGAAGCTTTCTTT	CASGSGGRNTEAFF
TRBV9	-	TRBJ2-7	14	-	TGTGCCAGCAGCCCGCGACGGGGACCCTACGAGCAGTACTTC	CASSPRRGPYEQYF
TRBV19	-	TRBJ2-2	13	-	TGTGCCAGTAGTATCATCAGGACCGGGGAGCTGTTTTTT	CASSIIRTGELFF
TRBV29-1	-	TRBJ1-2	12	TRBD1	TGCAGCTTGACAGGGGAGAGCTATGGCTACACCTTC	CSLTGESYGYTF
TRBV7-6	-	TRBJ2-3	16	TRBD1	TGTGCCAGCAGCCCTGGGACAGCGTTTTTTAAGGATACGCAGTATTTT	CASSPGTAFFKDTQYF
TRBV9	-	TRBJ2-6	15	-	TGTGCCAGCACCGAGGGGGACTCTGGGGCCAACGTCCTGACTTTC	CASTEGDSGANVLTF
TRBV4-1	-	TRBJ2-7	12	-	TGCGCCAGCAGCCAAGATTTCAACGAGCAGTACTTC	CASSQDFNEQYF
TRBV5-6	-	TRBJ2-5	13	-	TGTGCCAGCAGTGAAGTGAGGGAGGAGACCCAGTACTTC	CASSEVREETQYF
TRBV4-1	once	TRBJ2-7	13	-	TGCGCCAGCAGCCAGAAAACAGGGATCGAGCAGTACTTC	CASSQKTGIEQYF
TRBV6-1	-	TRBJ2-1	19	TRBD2	TGTGCCAGCAGTGAATTAGGTTCGAGTAGCGGGAGCTTCTACAATGAGCAGTTCTTC	CASSELGSSSGSFYNEQFF
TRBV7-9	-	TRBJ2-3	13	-	TGTGCCAGCAGCTCACTGTACACAGATACGCAGTATTTT	CASSSLYTDTQYF
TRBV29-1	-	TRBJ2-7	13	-	TGCAGCGTTAGGCAGACGATTTCCTACGAGCAGTACTTC	CSVRQTISYEQYF
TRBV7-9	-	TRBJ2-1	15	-	TGTGCCAGCAGCCGTACTGGCGACTCCTACAATGAGCAGTTCTTC	CASSRTGDSYNEQFF
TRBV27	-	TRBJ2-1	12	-	TGTGCCAGCAGTCCTACTCGCAATGAGCAGTTCTTC	CASSPTRNEQFF
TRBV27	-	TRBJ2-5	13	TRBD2	TGTGCCAGCAGTCCGGGACTAGGGGCGACCCAGTACTTC	CASSPGLGATQYF
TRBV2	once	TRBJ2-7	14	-	TGTGCCAGCAGTGAAGACAGCGCCTCCTACGAGCAGTACTTC	CASSEDSASYEQYF
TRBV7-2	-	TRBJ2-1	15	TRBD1	TGTGCCAGCAGCTTGCGGACAGGGGCCTACAATGAGCAGTTCTTC	CASSLRTGAYNEQFF
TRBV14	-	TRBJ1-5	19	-	TGTGCCAGCAGCCAAGATGCCGGGGCGCCCCTTTGTAGCAATCAGCCCCAGCATTTT	CASSQDAGAPLCSNQPQHF
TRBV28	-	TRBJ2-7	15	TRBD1	TGTGCCAGCAGTTTACTGGGGACAGGGCGCTACGAGCAGTACTTC	CASSLLGTGRYEQYF
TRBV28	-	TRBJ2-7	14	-	TGTGCCAGCAGTTTAGGGCCCTTGAGGGGCGAGCAGTACTTC	CASSLGPLRGEQYF
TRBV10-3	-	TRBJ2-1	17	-	TGTGCCATCCGGGACGGAGGCCCAATTGAACTTTACAATGAGCAGTTCTTC	CAIRDGGPIELYNEQFF
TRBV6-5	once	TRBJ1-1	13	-	TGTGCCAGCAGGCCACGGGGGGGGACTGAAGCTTTCTTT	CASRPRGGTEAFF
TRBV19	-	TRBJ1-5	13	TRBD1	TGTGCCAGTGGCACAGGGGGCCATCAGCCCCAGCATTTT	CASGTGGHQPQHF
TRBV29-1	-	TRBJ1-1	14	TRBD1	TGCAGCGTGGCGAACAGGGGGCCTGGAACTGAAGCTTTCTTT	CSVANRGPGTEAFF
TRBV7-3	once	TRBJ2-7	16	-	TGTGCCAGCAGCTTACCGGGACGAATTTTCTCCTACGAGCAGTACTTC	CASSLPGRIFSYEQYF
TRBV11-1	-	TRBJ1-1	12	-	TGTGCCAGCAGCTTAGCCCAAAGCGGAGCTTTCTTT	CASSLAQSGAFF
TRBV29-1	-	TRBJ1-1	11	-	TGCAGCGTAGCCAGGCGGACTGAAGCTTTCTTT	CSVARRTEAFF
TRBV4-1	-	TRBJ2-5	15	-	TGCGCCAGCAGCCAAGGGCCGGCCCCGGGGGAGACCCAGTACTTC	CASSQGPAPGETQYF
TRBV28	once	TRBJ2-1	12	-	TGTGCCAGCAGCAGCGTAGGGGGACAAGGGGTCTTC	CASSSVGGQGVF
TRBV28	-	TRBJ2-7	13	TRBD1	TGTGCCAGCAATCCCAGGGGGTCCTACGAGCAGTACTTC	CASNPRGSYEQYF
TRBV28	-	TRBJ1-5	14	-	TGTGCCAGCAGTCCGGGGTTGGGCAATCAGCCCCAGCATTTT	CASSPGLGNQPQHF
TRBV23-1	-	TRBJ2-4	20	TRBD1	TGCGCCAGCAGTCAAGTGGCCGCCGGACAGGGGGCCTTAGCCAAAAACATTCAGTACTTC	CASSQVAAGQGALAKNIQYF
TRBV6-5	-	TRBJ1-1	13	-	TGTGCCAGCTCCCCTGGGGGGTACACTGAAGCTTTCTTT	CASSPGGYTEAFF
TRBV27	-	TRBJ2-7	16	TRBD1	TGTGCCAGCAGTTCCCAGAACCAGGGGGCCCGCTACGAGCAGTACTTC	CASSSQNQGARYEQYF
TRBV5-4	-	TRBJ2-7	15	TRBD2	TGTGCCAGCAGCTCGGGAGCGGGAGGGCCGTACGAGCAGTACTTC	CASSSGAGGPYEQYF
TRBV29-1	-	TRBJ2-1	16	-	TGCAGCGTTGAAGGCGGAGTCTTTGAGACCTACAATGAGCAGTTCTTC	CSVEGGVFETYNEQFF
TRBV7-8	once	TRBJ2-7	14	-	TGTGCCAGCAGCTTGGGGGGCTTGACGACCGAGCAGTACTTC	CASSLGGLTTEQYF
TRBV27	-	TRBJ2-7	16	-	TGTGCCAGCAGTTTGTCTGTAGGATCTAGCTCCTACGAGCAGTACTTC	CASSLSVGSSSYEQYF